This is a list of T cell receptor beta chains from one sample in a study of T-cell memory formation after mild COVID-19. TCRdb reanalysed the 5' RACE reads using MiXCR and keeps one entry per CDR3 protein. This sample has almost 250,000 distinct CDR3 sequences, with roughly 14% found just once. Sequencing used PBMCs or a T cell subset sorted from them (not recorded which). All receptors come from an adult woman who had mild COVID-19 (a few samples of this study predate the infection). Cell type and time point are not known. Each CDR3 is given with its conserved first and last residue. The order of the fields is J gene, V gene, clone size, D gene, CDR3 DNA, CDR3 protein. D genes are given only for firm matches. Clone sizes are given selectively: once, few, many, or a class where the clone is expanded.

TRBJ1-1	TRBV4-1	.	.	TGCGCCAGCAGCCAAGAGGAAACCACTGAAGCTTTCTTT	CASSQEETTEAFF
TRBJ1-5	TRBV20-1	.	.	TGCAGTGCTAGAACAGGGAATCAGCCCCAGCATTTT	CSARTGNQPQHF
TRBJ2-1	TRBV6-6	once	TRBD2	TGTGCCAGCAGTTACTCCGGGGGGAGGGGATTCCAGTTCTTC	CASSYSGGRGFQFF
TRBJ2-1	TRBV20-1	few	.	TGCAGTGCTAGCGGGGCAGGGACGGGTGAGCAGTTCTTC	CSASGAGTGEQFF
TRBJ2-1	TRBV12-3/TRBV12-4	.	.	TGTGCCAGCAGTTTAGGTCAGGGGTACTACAATGAGCAGTTCTTC	CASSLGQGYYNEQFF
TRBJ1-3	TRBV12-3/TRBV12-4	.	.	TGTGCCAGCAGTCCACAGAGCTCTGGAAACACCATATATTTT	CASSPQSSGNTIYF
TRBJ2-3	TRBV24-1	.	.	TGTGCCACCATGAGTAGCACAGATACGCAGTATTTT	CATMSSTDTQYF
TRBJ1-1	TRBV4-1	many	.	TGCGCCAGCAGCCCCAGGGTTTACACTGAAGCTTTCTTT	CASSPRVYTEAFF
TRBJ2-2	TRBV7-2	few	TRBD1	TGTGCCAGCAGCCGCTCGGCGAGACAGGGGGCGAACACCGGGGAGCTGTTTTTT	CASSRSARQGANTGELFF
TRBJ1-2	TRBV15	.	.	TGTGCCACCAGCAGGGAGAACGACGGCCTCTACGGGGGTGGCTACACCTTC	CATSRENDGLYGGGYTF
TRBJ2-5	TRBV6-5	many	.	TGTGCCAGCAGGGAGGGGTCCGAAGAGACCCAGTACTTC	CASREGSEETQYF
TRBJ2-7	TRBV7-3	few	TRBD1	TGTGCCAGCAGCGCCCAGGGGGCCCACGAGCAGTACTTC	CASSAQGAHEQYF
TRBJ2-1	TRBV12-3/TRBV12-4	few	TRBD2	TGTGCCAGCGGCGGCGGGAGTTTAAGGAATAAGCAGTTCTTC	CASGGGSLRNKQFF
TRBJ1-2	TRBV2	.	TRBD1	TGTGCCAGCAGTCGCCTGACCGGGACAGCCGGTGGCTACACCTTC	CASSRLTGTAGGYTF
TRBJ2-7	TRBV12-3/TRBV12-4	many	.	TGTGCCAGCAGTTTAGTGGCAGGACTCTCCTACGAGCAGTACTTC	CASSLVAGLSYEQYF
TRBJ2-1	TRBV3-1	.	.	TGTGCCAGCAGCCGCGACACCCTAGCCGGAGGAGAGCAGTTCTTC	CASSRDTLAGGEQFF
TRBJ1-1	TRBV9	.	.	TGTGCCAGCAGCGTAGGGGACGGGGCGAACACTGAAGCTTTCTTT	CASSVGDGANTEAFF
TRBJ2-1	TRBV6-5	once	.	TGTGCCAGCAGCCGACGTTTCGGGGCGGGCAATGAGCAGTTCTTC	CASSRRFGAGNEQFF
TRBJ2-7	TRBV6-1	.	TRBD1	TGTGCCAGCAGAGTGACAGGGGACTACGAGCAGTACTTC	CASRVTGDYEQYF
TRBJ1-1	TRBV3-1	.	.	TGTGCCAGCAGCCCGCGGAGGACAGCCGCGCAAGAAGCTTTCTTT	CASSPRRTAAQEAFF
TRBJ2-1	TRBV12-3/TRBV12-4	few	TRBD1	TGTGCCAGCAGTACCCGGGACAGCTCCTACAATGAGCAGTTCTTC	CASSTRDSSYNEQFF
TRBJ2-7	TRBV5-1	.	.	TGCGCCAGCAGCCTAGGGGGTAACTCCTACGAGCAGTACTTC	CASSLGGNSYEQYF
TRBJ1-1	TRBV11-2	.	.	TGTGCCAGCAGCTTAGTTGAGAAGTCTGAAGCTTTCTTT	CASSLVEKSEAFF
TRBJ1-1	TRBV3-1	few	.	TGTGCCAGCAGCCAAGGAAGGGTGAACACTGAAGCTTTCTTT	CASSQGRVNTEAFF
TRBJ2-2	TRBV24-1	.	.	TGTGCCACCAGTGCAGCCGGGTTCGGCACCGGGGAGCTGTTTTTT	CATSAAGFGTGELFF
TRBJ1-5	TRBV23-1	.	.	TGCGCCAGCAGTCCCCGGACTCGTTCTAGCAATCAGCCCCAGCATTTT	CASSPRTRSSNQPQHF
TRBJ2-3	TRBV11-3	.	.	TGTGCCAGCAGCCCGGGCCTTCGAGGTGGAGATACGCAGTATTTT	CASSPGLRGGDTQYF
TRBJ2-1	TRBV2	few	TRBD2	TGTGCCAGCACGGGACTAGTCTCTTACAATGAGCAGTTCTTC	CASTGLVSYNEQFF
TRBJ2-2	TRBV12-5	many	TRBD1	TGTGCTAGTGGTTTGCGGACAGGGCATGTTACCGGGGAGCTGTTTTTT	CASGLRTGHVTGELFF
TRBJ1-2	TRBV12-3/TRBV12-4	.	.	TGTGCCAGCAGTTTAACGCGAGGCTATGGCTACACCTTC	CASSLTRGYGYTF
TRBJ2-1	TRBV27	.	TRBD2	TGTGCCAGCAGTTTCGGACTAGCGGGAGGCCACTCCTACAATGAGCAGTTCTTC	CASSFGLAGGHSYNEQFF
TRBJ2-1	TRBV5-4	few	.	TGTGCCAGCAGCTTGGACAGGGTGGACAATGAGCAGTTCTTC	CASSLDRVDNEQFF
TRBJ1-6	TRBV4-3	few	.	TGCGCCAGCAGCCGAAAGACAGTAGATAATTCACCCCTCCACTTT	CASSRKTVDNSPLHF
TRBJ2-3	TRBV11-2	many	.	TGTGCCAGCAGCTTAGGGCTGGCAGGGAGTCGATCAGATACGCAGTATTTT	CASSLGLAGSRSDTQYF
TRBJ1-1	TRBV12-3/TRBV12-4	.	.	TGTGCCACCGGGGGGAACACTGAAGCTTTCTTT	CATGGNTEAFF
TRBJ1-1	TRBV20-1	.	.	TGCAGTGCTCCCGACAGGCGAAACCACAATTTCTTT	CSAPDRRNHNFF
TRBJ2-3	TRBV5-1	many	.	TGTGCCAGCAGCTTGGGGGCAGATACGCAGTATTTT	CASSLGADTQYF
TRBJ1-5	TRBV4-3	many	.	TGCGCCAGCAGCCAAGACAGGGTACAGCCCCAGCATTTT	CASSQDRVQPQHF
TRBJ2-3	TRBV18	few	.	TGTGCCAGCTCACCGGGCCTAGCTCTCACAGATACGCAGTATTTT	CASSPGLALTDTQYF
TRBJ2-7	TRBV7-2	.	TRBD2	TGTGCCAGCAGCTTAGGGGGTAGCGGGACGTCCTACGAGCAGTACTTC	CASSLGGSGTSYEQYF
TRBJ2-1	TRBV20-1	.	TRBD2	TGCAGTGCTAGAGACCGGGGGGGCCGATCCTACAATGAGCAGTTCTTC	CSARDRGGRSYNEQFF
TRBJ2-5	TRBV11-2	few	.	TGTGCCAGCAGCTTACCAGGGGGGGAGACCCAGTACTTC	CASSLPGGETQYF
TRBJ1-6	TRBV27	.	TRBD1	TGTGCCAGCAGTTACAGGGGTCGCTCACCCCTCCACTTT	CASSYRGRSPLHF
TRBJ1-2	TRBV3-1	few	.	TGTGCCAGCAGCCAAGGTGCAGGAACCTACTACACCTTC	CASSQGAGTYYTF
TRBJ1-2	TRBV12-3/TRBV12-4	.	.	TGTGCCAGCAGTTTACTTCGCTATGGCTACACCTTC	CASSLLRYGYTF
TRBJ2-3	TRBV20-1	many	TRBD2	TGCAGTGCTAGCCGCGGGGGGGTACTAGATACGCAGTATTTT	CSASRGGVLDTQYF
TRBJ2-3	TRBV3-1	many	.	TGTGCCAGCAGCCAAGGAAACAGGAAAGCAGATACGCAGTATTTT	CASSQGNRKADTQYF
TRBJ2-7	TRBV12-3/TRBV12-4	many	.	TGTGCCAGCAGTTTAAGTAGGGGCTACGAGCAGTACTTC	CASSLSRGYEQYF
TRBJ1-1	TRBV19	few	.	TGTGCCAGTAGTATAGATCGGGACACTGAAGCTTTCTTT	CASSIDRDTEAFF
TRBJ2-3	TRBV3-1	.	TRBD2	TGTGCCAGCAGCCAGAGACTAGCGGGGTTAGCTAGCACAGATACGCAGTATTTT	CASSQRLAGLASTDTQYF
TRBJ1-6	TRBV2	many	.	TGTGCCAGCAGCGGGGACTTTTATAATTCACCCCTCCACTTT	CASSGDFYNSPLHF
TRBJ2-4	TRBV7-9	.	.	TGTGCCAGCAACAAACAGGGAAGCGGGATTCAGTACTTC	CASNKQGSGIQYF